What follows are 12 T cell receptor beta chains derived from one specimen sequenced in a study of blood T cells in healthy people across ages. A J-beta primer mix and a sample-barcoded 5' primer were used in a second PCR of roughly 7 to 12 cycles. TCRdb called the 5' RACE reads again in MiXCR, with one record for every CDR3 protein. Here the sample spans roughly 1.4 million distinct CDR3 sequences, approximately 59% being singletons. The material sequenced was blood. These receptors all stem from a man between 18 and 35 years old in good health.

The V call is TRBV12-3 or TRBV12-4, the J call TRBJ2-5; 9 nucleotides match TRBD2. There are 14 residues in the CDR3. V dropped 6 bases and J dropped 1; count of bases not matched to a gene: 3. DNA for the CDR3: TGTGCCAGCAGCATGCGGGAGGGCCAAGAGACCCAGTACTTC. Translated: CASSMREGQETQYF.

This clonotype has only a few counts. The CDR3 region is CSARERWPDSYEQYF. As DNA, the CDR3 is TGCAGTGCTAGAGAACGGTGGCCTGACTCGTACGAGCAGTACTTC. J is TRBJ2-7 and V is TRBV20-1; D gene ambiguous. The germline V gene has CDR1 DFQATT and CDR2 SNEGSKA (reference sequence). Trimming took 0 bases from V and 4 from J, leaving 16 bases between them. This CDR3 has 15 residues.

This clonotype was seen more than once but under ten times. This chain joins TRBV5-5 and TRBJ1-2; TRBD1 might be the D (5 bases). Germline CDR1 and CDR2: SGHKS and YYEKEE (reference sequence). Trimming cost V 1 base and J 7 bases, with 20 bases left between them. There are 16 residues in the CDR3. CDR3 protein: CASSLIRAGSGTGYTF. As DNA, the CDR3 is TGTGCCAGCAGCTTGATCAGGGCAGGGAGCGGTACTGGCTACACCTTC.

This clonotype has more than one count but fewer than ten. The junction shows a germline mismatch at one end, possibly a read error. The V gene is TRBV4-1, the J gene TRBJ2-1; D possibly uses TRBD1 or TRBD2 (5 bases each). The CDR3 has 15 amino acids. Germline V lookup: CDR1 MGHRA, CDR2 YSYEKL. The CDR3 DNA sequence: TGCGCCAGCAACTTCCGGGACCACGTTGGGGGTGAGCAGTTCTTT. Its protein product is CASNFRDHVGGEQFF.

This sequence joins TRBV4-1 and TRBJ2-4; unclear D gene. Germline V gene data show CDR1 as MGHRA and CDR2 as YSYEKL. The CDR3 contains 13 residues. V lost 3 bases, J lost 13 bases, and 16 bases lay in between. The DNA for the CDR3 is TGCGCCAGCAGCCAGGGTGGCCTCTCCGTGCAGTACTTC. This gives the protein CASSQGGLSVQYF.

CDR3 in DNA: TGTGCCAGCACCCTATGGGCCGACAATGAGCAGTTCTTC. Its protein is CASTLWADNEQFF. The chain couples TRBV28 to TRBJ2-1, with D unclear. Germline values: CDR1 MDHEN, CDR2 SYDVKM. With 7 bases removed from V and 5 bases from J, the gap between germline ends came to 12 bases. CDR3 size: 13 residues.

The sample holds a few counts of this clonotype. This chain links TRBV2 with TRBJ2-1, with no clear D. This CDR3 comprises 12 residues. Germline CDR1 SNHLY, CDR2 FYNNEI. V was pared by 4 bases and J by 0 bases, with 1 base between. CDR3 coding DNA: TGTGCCAGCAGTGCCTCCTACAATGAGCAGTTCTTC. It translates to CASSASYNEQFF.

Details on this clonotype: An end of the junction differs from the germline gene, which may be a read error. CDR3 in DNA: TGCGCCAGCAGTTGGGGCGAGGGACCCTACGAGCAGTTCTTC. Translating gives CASSWGEGPYEQFF. The chain couples TRBV12-3 or TRBV12-4 to TRBJ2-1; D possibly matches TRBD1 or TRBD2 (5 bases each). The CDR3 contains 14 residues.

Comments on this clonotype: A junction boundary mismatches the germline segment, possibly from a read error. This chain joins TRBV20-1 and TRBJ2-1; D is undetermined. This CDR3 comprises 13 residues. Germline V lookup: CDR1 DFQATT, CDR2 SNEGSKA (reference sequence). The CDR3 protein is CSARDGRHNEQFF. CDR3 bases: TGCAGTGCAAGAGATGGGCGTCATAATGAGCAGTTCTTC.

V is TRBV6-1 and J is TRBJ1-2; D is unclear. The V end was cut by 3 bases, the J end by 4 bases, with 6 bases between. Germline V gives CDR1 MNHNS, CDR2 SASEGT. The CDR3 extends over 12 amino acids. CDR3 amino acids: CASSDVPYGYTF. The CDR3 nucleotides are TGTGCCAGCAGTGACGTGCCCTATGGCTACACCTTC.

The rearrangement uses TRBV6-1 and TRBJ2-5, with 8 bases matching TRBD2. There are 19 residues in the CDR3. Germline CDR1 MNHNS, CDR2 SASEGT. The ends lost 6 bases at V and 2 bases at J; junction bases unmatched: 20. The CDR3 protein is CASRPTGLGVAGRQETQYF. CDR3 in DNA: TGTGCCAGCAGGCCCACAGGGCTCGGAGTAGCGGGACGGCAAGAGACCCAGTACTTC.

V and J are TRBV20-1 and TRBJ2-5, with 10 bases matching TRBD2. Germline CDR1 is DFQATT and CDR2 is SNEGSKA (reference sequence). CDR3 length: 14 residues. The V and J ends lost 4 bases and 5 bases, in that order; junction bases with no gene match: 7. The CDR3 is CSAMSGRAAETQYF. The CDR3 region has the DNA TGCAGTGCTATGAGCGGGAGGGCCGCGGAGACCCAGTACTTC.